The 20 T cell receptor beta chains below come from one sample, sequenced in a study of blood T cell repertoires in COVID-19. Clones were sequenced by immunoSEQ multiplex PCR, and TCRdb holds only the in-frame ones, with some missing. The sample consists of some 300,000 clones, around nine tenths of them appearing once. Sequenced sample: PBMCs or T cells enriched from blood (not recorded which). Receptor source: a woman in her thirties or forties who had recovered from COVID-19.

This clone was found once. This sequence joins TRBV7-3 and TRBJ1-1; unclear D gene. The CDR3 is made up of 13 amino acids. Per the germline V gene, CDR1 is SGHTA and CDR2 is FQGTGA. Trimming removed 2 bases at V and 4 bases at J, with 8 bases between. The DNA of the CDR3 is TGTGCCAGCAGCTTAGGGAGTGGCACTGAAGCTTTCTTT. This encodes CASSLGSGTEAFF. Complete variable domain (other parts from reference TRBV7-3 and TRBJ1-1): GAGVSQTPSNKVTEKGKYVELRCDPISGHTALYWYRQSLGQGPEFLIYFQGTGAADDSGLPNDRFFAVRPEGSVSTLKIQRTERGDSAVYLCASSLGSGTEAFFGQGTRLTVV.

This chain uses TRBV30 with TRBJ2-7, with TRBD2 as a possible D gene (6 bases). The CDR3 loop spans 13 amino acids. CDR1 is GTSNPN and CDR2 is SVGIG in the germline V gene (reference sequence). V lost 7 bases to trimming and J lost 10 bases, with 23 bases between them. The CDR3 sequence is CASRPPGTSRQYF. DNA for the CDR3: TGTGCCTCCAGGCCTCCAGGGACTTCGCGACAGTACTTC.

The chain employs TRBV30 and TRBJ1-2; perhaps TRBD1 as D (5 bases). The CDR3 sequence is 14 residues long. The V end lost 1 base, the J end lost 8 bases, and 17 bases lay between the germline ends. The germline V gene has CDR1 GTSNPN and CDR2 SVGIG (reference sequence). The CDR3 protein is CAWSGLSTWGGYTF. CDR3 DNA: TGTGCCTGGAGTGGTCTCTCTACATGGGGCGGCTACACCTTC.

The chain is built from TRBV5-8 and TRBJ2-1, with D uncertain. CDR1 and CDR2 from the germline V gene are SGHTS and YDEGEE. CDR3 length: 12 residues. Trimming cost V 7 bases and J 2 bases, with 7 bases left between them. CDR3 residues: CASEATYNEQFF. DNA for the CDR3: TGTGCCAGCGAGGCGACCTACAATGAGCAGTTCTTC.

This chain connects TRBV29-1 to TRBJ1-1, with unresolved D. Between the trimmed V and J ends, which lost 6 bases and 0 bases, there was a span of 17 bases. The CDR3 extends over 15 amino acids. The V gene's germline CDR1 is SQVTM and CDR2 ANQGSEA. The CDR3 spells CSVRAGWAMNTEAFF. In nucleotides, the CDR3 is TGCAGCGTGAGGGCGGGATGGGCTATGAACACTGAAGCTTTCTTT.

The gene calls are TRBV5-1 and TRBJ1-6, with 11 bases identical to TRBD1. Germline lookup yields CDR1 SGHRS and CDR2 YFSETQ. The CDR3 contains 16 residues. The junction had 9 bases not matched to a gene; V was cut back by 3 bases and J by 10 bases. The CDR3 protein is CASSSSGQGARSPLHF. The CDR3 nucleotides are TGCGCCAGCAGCTCCTCAGGACAGGGGGCTAGATCACCCCTCCACTTT.

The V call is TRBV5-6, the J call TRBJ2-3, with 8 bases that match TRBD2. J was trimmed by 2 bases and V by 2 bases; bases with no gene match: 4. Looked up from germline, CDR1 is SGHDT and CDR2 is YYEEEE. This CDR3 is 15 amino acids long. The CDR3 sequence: CASSFGGRHTDTQYF. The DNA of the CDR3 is TGTGCCAGCAGCTTCGGCGGGAGGCACACAGATACGCAGTATTTT.

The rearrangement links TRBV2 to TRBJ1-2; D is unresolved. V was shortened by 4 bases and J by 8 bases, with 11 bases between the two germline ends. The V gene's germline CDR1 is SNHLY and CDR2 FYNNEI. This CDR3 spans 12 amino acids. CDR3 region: CASSGSGKGYTF. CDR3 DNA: TGTGCCAGCAGTGGGTCGGGGAAAGGCTACACCTTC.

The CDR3: CASSLVGLAGGTDTQYF. The CDR3 bases are TGTGCCAGCAGCTTAGTAGGGCTAGCGGGGGGGACAGATACGCAGTATTTT. The V and J genes are TRBV11-2 and TRBJ2-3; 12 nucleotides agree with TRBD2. The J segment lost 3 bases and the V segment lost 1 base, leaving 5 bases of the junction unmatched. Looked up from germline, CDR1 is SGHAT and CDR2 is FQNNGV. This CDR3 is 17 amino acids long.

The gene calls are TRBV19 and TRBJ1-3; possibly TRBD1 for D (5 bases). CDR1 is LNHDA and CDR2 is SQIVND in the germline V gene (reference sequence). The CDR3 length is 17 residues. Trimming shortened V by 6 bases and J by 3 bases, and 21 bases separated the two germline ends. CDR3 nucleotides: TGTGCCAGTAGCCGACTCCTCTGGGGGGAAGGTGGAAACACCATATATTTT. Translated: CASSRLLWGEGGNTIYF.

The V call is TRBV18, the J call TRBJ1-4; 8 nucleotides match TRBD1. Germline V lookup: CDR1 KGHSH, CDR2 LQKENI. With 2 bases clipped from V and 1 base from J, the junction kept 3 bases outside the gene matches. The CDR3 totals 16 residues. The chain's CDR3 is CASSPITGGTNEKLFF. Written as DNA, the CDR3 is TGTGCCAGCTCACCAATCACAGGGGGAACTAATGAAAAACTGTTTTTT.

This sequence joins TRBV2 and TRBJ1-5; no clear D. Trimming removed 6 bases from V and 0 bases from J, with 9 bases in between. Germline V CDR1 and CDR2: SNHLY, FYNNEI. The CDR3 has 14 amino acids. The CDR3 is CASRGGPSNQPQHF. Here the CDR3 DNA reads TGTGCCAGCAGAGGCGGTCCTAGCAATCAGCCCCAGCATTTT.

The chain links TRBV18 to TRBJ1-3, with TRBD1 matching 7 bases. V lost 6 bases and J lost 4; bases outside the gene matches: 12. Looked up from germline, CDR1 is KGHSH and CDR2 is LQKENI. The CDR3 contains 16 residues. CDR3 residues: CASSMGPGTAGNTIYF. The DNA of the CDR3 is TGTGCCAGCTCGATGGGTCCCGGGACAGCCGGAAACACCATATATTTT.

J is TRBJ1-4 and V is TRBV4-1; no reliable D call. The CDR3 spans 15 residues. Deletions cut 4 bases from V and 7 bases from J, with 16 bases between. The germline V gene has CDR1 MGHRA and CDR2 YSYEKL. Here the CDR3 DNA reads TGCGCCAGCAGCCTACTGACATCAGCAGCTGAAAAACTGTTTTTT. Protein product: CASSLLTSAAEKLFF.

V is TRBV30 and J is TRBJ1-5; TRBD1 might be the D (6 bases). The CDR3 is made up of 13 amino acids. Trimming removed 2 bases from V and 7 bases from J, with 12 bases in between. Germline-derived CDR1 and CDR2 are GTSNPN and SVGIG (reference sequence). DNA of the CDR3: TGTGCCTGGAGTACAGGGCCGCGGCAGCCCCAGCATTTT. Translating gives CAWSTGPRQPQHF.

CDR3 DNA sequence: TGTGCCAGCAGCGTATCAGGGGGATTCAATCAGCCCCAGCATTTT. It translates to CASSVSGGFNQPQHF. The chain joins TRBV9 to TRBJ1-5; 7 bases are a match to TRBD1. The CDR3 is made up of 15 amino acids. CDR1 SGDLS and CDR2 YYNGEE come from the germline V gene. Trimming removed 1 base from V and 3 bases from J; junction bases left unmatched: 4.

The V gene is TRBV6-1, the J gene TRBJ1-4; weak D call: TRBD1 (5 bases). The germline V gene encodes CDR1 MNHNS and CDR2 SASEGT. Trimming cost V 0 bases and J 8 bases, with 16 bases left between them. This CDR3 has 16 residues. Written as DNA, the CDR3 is TGTGCCAGCAGTGAAGCGGCGCAGCAGGGATGGGAAAAACTGTTTTTT. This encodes CASSEAAQQGWEKLFF.

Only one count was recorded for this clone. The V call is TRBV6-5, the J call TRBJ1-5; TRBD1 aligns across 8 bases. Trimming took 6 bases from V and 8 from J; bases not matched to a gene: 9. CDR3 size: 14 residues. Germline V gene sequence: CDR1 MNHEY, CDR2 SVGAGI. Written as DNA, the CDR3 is TGTGCCAGCAGCGTTGGGACAGGCCGAGAGCCCCAGCATTTT. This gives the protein CASSVGTGREPQHF.

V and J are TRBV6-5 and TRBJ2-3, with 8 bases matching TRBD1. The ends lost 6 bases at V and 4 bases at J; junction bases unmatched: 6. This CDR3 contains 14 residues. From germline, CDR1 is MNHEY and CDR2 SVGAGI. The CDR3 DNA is TGTGCCAGCAGCGGACAGGGCATGCCAGATACGCAGTATTTT. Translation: CASSGQGMPDTQYF.

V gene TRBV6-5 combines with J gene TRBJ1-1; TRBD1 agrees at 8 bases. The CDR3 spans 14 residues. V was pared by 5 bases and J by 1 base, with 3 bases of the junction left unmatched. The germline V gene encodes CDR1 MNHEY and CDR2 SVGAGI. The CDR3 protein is CASSRQGRNTEAFF. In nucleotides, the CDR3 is TGTGCCAGCAGTCGACAGGGGAGGAACACTGAAGCTTTCTTT.